The 32 T cell receptor beta chains reported below all come from one sample, sequenced in a study of CD8+ T cells in alopecia areata. Treatment of the sample: oral pan-JAK inhibitor, 5-10 mg twice daily. cDNA serving as the sequencing template came from extracted, reverse transcribed RNA. Libraries were prepared by immunoSEQ multiplex PCR; TCRdb keeps only in-frame clonotypes and omits some of them. The table records approximately 210,000 clones, approximately 72% of them present only once. This specimen consisted of CD4+ T cells sorted from blood, obtained around week 44, from a patient treated with tofacitinib. All receptors come from a human donor with alopecia areata.

As concerns this clone: The junction departs from the called germline gene at one end, perhaps through a read error. The chain recombines TRBV15 with TRBJ2-3, with D maybe TRBD2 (5 bases). The CDR3 has 13 residues. Germline CDR1 is LNHNV and CDR2 is YYDKDF (reference sequence). CDR3 amino acids: CATSTGPGLPLGF. The CDR3 DNA reads as TGTGCCACCAGCACAGGTCCCGGACTTCCCTTGGGTTTT.

This chain uses TRBV30 with TRBJ2-3, with 12 bases identical to TRBD2. Germline CDR1 reads GTSNPN; CDR2 reads SVGIG (reference sequence). V lost 0 bases and J lost 7; bases outside the gene matches: 8. CDR3 length: 16 residues. The CDR3 region is CAWSVELAGGTNTQYF. The DNA of the CDR3 is TGTGCCTGGAGTGTGGAACTAGCGGGGGGTACAAATACGCAGTATTTT.

The chain has TRBV7-3 and TRBJ1-2; possible D gene TRBD1, 6 bases. The CDR3 sequence is 14 residues long. Germline values: CDR1 SGHTA, CDR2 FQGTGA. V lost 5 bases and J 3 bases, leaving 13 bases between the germline ends. CDR3 sequence (DNA): TGTGCCAGCAGCCCCCTAGGGGGGGACTATGGCTACACCTTC. The encoded protein is CASSPLGGDYGYTF.

The chain recombines TRBV6-5 with TRBJ1-4; 7 bases fit TRBD1. Germline CDR1 MNHEY, CDR2 SVGAGI. The CDR3 is 14 residues long. J gave up 3 bases and V 6 bases, and 4 bases lay outside the gene matches. The chain's CDR3 is CASRPGTANEKLFF. CDR3 DNA sequence: TGTGCCAGCAGGCCCGGGACAGCTAATGAAAAACTGTTTTTT.

This clone has just a few counts. The rearrangement uses TRBV18 and TRBJ1-1; no clear D gene. In germline, CDR1 is KGHSH, CDR2 LQKENI. The CDR3 runs 14 residues. V was pared by 5 bases and J by 1 base, with 11 bases between. CDR3 in amino acids: CASSAGRENTEAFF. The CDR3 DNA sequence: TGTGCCAGCTCAGCCGGACGGGAGAACACTGAAGCTTTCTTT.

The gene calls are TRBV10-3 and TRBJ1-2; 10 bases match TRBD1. This CDR3 has 12 residues. V gave up 6 bases and J gave up 6 bases; unmatched junction bases: 1. Germline V gene data show CDR1 as ENHRY and CDR2 as SYGVKD. CDR3 sequence: CAISGTGDGYTF. The CDR3 DNA is TGTGCCATCAGCGGGACAGGGGATGGCTACACCTTC.

The chain is built from TRBV7-3 and TRBJ1-2; 9 bases are shared with TRBD1. V lost 5 bases and J lost 9; bases outside the gene matches: 7. The CDR3 is made up of 13 amino acids. The germline CDR1 and CDR2 sequences are SGHTA and FQGTGA. The CDR3 loop is CASSPGTGNRYTF. CDR3 DNA: TGTGCCAGCAGCCCCGGGACAGGGAACCGCTACACCTTC.

This clone was seen a few times. The chain employs TRBV9 and TRBJ2-5; TRBD2 matches at 12 bases. The CDR3 totals 15 residues. Germline V lookup: CDR1 SGDLS, CDR2 YYNGEE. V shed 0 bases, J shed 5 bases, and the junction held 2 bases outside the gene matches. Here the CDR3 reads CASSVVGLAGETQYF. The DNA for the CDR3 is TGTGCCAGCAGCGTAGTAGGACTAGCGGGGGAGACCCAGTACTTC.

This chain links TRBV9 with TRBJ1-1; no clear D gene. From germline, CDR1 is SGDLS and CDR2 YYNGEE. The V end was cut by 1 base, the J end by 7 bases, with 5 bases between. This CDR3 is 11 amino acids long. The CDR3 protein is CASSVWLEAFF. CDR3 in DNA: TGTGCCAGCAGCGTATGGCTTGAAGCTTTCTTT.

DNA for the CDR3: TGTGCCAGCAGCTTACTTTCCCAGGCCTACAATGAGCAGTTCTTC. Amino acids: CASSLLSQAYNEQFF. The genes are TRBV11-2 and TRBJ2-1, with no clear D. Trimming stripped 2 bases from V and 2 bases from J, with 10 bases between. Per germline, CDR1 SGHAT and CDR2 FQNNGV. The CDR3 consists of 15 residues.

This clone was recorded once. V gene TRBV25-1 combines with J gene TRBJ1-2; D unresolved. Germline CDR1 reads MGHDK; CDR2 reads SYGVNS. V lost 7 bases and J lost 4, with 10 bases in between. The length of the CDR3 is 12 residues. The CDR3 DNA reads as TGTGCCAGCATGGAGGCAGGCTATGGCTACACCTTC. This encodes CASMEAGYGYTF.

This clone turned up a few times. The V gene is TRBV19, the J gene TRBJ1-4; 9 positions match TRBD1. This CDR3 is 16 amino acids long. Germline CDR1 LNHDA, CDR2 SQIVND (reference sequence). V was pared by 4 bases and J by 2 bases, with 5 bases of the junction left unmatched. CDR3 sequence reads: CASSKTGGWTNEKLFF. The CDR3 bases are TGTGCCAGTAGTAAAACAGGGGGCTGGACTAATGAAAAACTGTTTTTT.

This chain joins TRBV29-1 and TRBJ1-2, with D maybe TRBD1 (6 bases). Germline V gene sequence: CDR1 SQVTM, CDR2 ANQGSEA. The CDR3 has 12 residues. V lost 4 bases to trimming and J lost 8 bases, with 14 bases between them. The CDR3 sequence: CSVVLQGRGYTF. The CDR3 DNA reads TGCAGCGTTGTCCTACAGGGCAGGGGCTACACCTTC.

In this sample, this clone turned up many times. This chain joins TRBV11-2 and TRBJ2-1, with 8 bases identical to TRBD2. There are 16 residues in the CDR3. The ends lost 6 bases at V and 6 bases at J; junction bases unmatched: 13. Germline CDR1 is SGHAT and CDR2 is FQNNGV. DNA for the CDR3: TGTGCCAGCAGAAATTCTCGGGGGGGCCGTTTCAATGAGCAGTTCTTC. This translates into CASRNSRGGRFNEQFF.

Ten or more counts support this clone. In nucleotides, the CDR3 is TGTGCCAGCAGCGCAACAGGGGCACTCACAGATACGCAGTATTTT. It translates to CASSATGALTDTQYF. The rearrangement uses TRBV2 and TRBJ2-3; 7 bases line up with TRBD1. This CDR3 region has 15 residues. Germline CDR1 reads SNHLY; CDR2 reads FYNNEI. The ends lost 6 bases at V and 2 bases at J; junction bases unmatched: 8.

The J gene is TRBJ2-3, the V gene TRBV7-3, with 11 bases aligning to TRBD2. The V gene end was trimmed by 5 bases and the J gene end by 2 bases; junction bases not matched to a gene: 6. The V gene's germline CDR1 is SGHTA and CDR2 FQGTGA. There are 16 residues in the CDR3. The CDR3 spells CASSRYSGGDTDTQYF. Written as DNA, the CDR3 is TGTGCCAGCAGCCGGTATAGCGGGGGGGACACAGATACGCAGTATTTT.

V and J are TRBV14 and TRBJ2-5; D might be TRBD1 (5 bases). Germline CDR1 reads SGHDN; CDR2 reads FVKESK. The CDR3 length is 12 residues. Trimming left V 4 bases short and J 2 bases short, with 5 bases between. CDR3 region: CASSRQQETQYF. DNA for the CDR3: TGTGCCAGCAGCCGACAGCAAGAGACCCAGTACTTC.

The sample holds one count of this clone. The chain uses TRBV6-1 and TRBJ1-5, with D unclear. The CDR3 sequence is 13 residues long. Germline values: CDR1 MNHNS, CDR2 SASEGT. V lost 4 bases and J lost 5, with 9 bases in between. CDR3 DNA: TGTGCCAGCAGTGGCGGACGGGATCAGCCCCAGCATTTT. Translating gives CASSGGRDQPQHF.

The chain uses TRBV5-1 and TRBJ2-5; D could derive from TRBD1 or TRBD2 (5 bases each). The CDR3 consists of 13 residues. Between the trimmed V and J ends, which lost 4 bases and 2 bases, there was a span of 9 bases. Germline CDR1 reads SGHRS; CDR2 reads YFSETQ. In DNA form, the CDR3 reads TGCGCCAGCAGCACCGGGGCTCAAGAGACCCAGTACTTC. This translates into CASSTGAQETQYF.

This clone was seen a few times. The rearrangement joins TRBV2 to TRBJ2-3, with 8 bases matching TRBD2. V lost 6 bases to trimming and J lost 3 bases; unmatched junction nucleotides: 11. Germline loops: CDR1 SNHLY, CDR2 FYNNEI. The length of the CDR3 is 16 residues. CDR3 bases: TGTGCCAGCAGCGACGGGACTAGAGGTCGAACAGATACGCAGTATTTT. This sequence encodes CASSDGTRGRTDTQYF.

This clone was counted a single time. The chain is built from TRBV5-5 and TRBJ2-7, with D uncertain. Trimming took 0 bases from V and 5 from J, leaving 12 bases between them. CDR1 and CDR2 from the germline V gene are SGHKS and YYEKEE (reference sequence). This CDR3 spans 14 amino acids. CDR3 protein: CASSLGIPTHEQYF. The CDR3 DNA follows: TGTGCCAGCAGCTTGGGTATACCCACGCACGAGCAGTACTTC.

The DNA of the CDR3 is TGCGCCAGCAGCTTGGGAGCGGGGGCCCTCACAGATACGCAGTATTTT. The encoded protein is CASSLGAGALTDTQYF. The chain joins TRBV5-1 to TRBJ2-3; 8 bases agree with TRBD2. Trimming cost V 0 bases and J 2 bases; bases outside gene matches: 5. CDR1 is SGHRS and CDR2 is YFSETQ in the germline V gene. This CDR3 region has 16 residues.

The J gene is TRBJ2-2, the V gene TRBV4-3, with D uncertain. V was shortened by 2 bases and J by 1 base, with 11 bases between the two germline ends. The CDR3 contains 16 residues. CDR1 is LGHNA, CDR2 YSLEER, per germline. DNA of the CDR3: TGCGCCAGCAGCCAACCCTCCCCAGGGAACACCGGGGAGCTGTTTTTT. As protein: CASSQPSPGNTGELFF.

This rearrangement joins TRBV29-1 to TRBJ2-5; D gene unclear. Looked up from germline, CDR1 is SQVTM and CDR2 is ANQGSEA. This CDR3 contains 12 residues. V gave up 6 bases and J gave up 2 bases, with 10 bases separating them. The CDR3 DNA reads TGCAGCGTCTCCCTGGGACAAGAGACCCAGTACTTC. As protein: CSVSLGQETQYF.

The V call is TRBV9, the J call TRBJ1-5; D gene unclear. Germline V gives CDR1 SGDLS, CDR2 YYNGEE. Trimming removed 0 bases at V and 7 bases at J, with 8 bases between. The CDR3 is 13 residues long. CDR3 DNA sequence: TGTGCCAGCAGCGTAGCCCCCACCCAGCCCCAGCATTTT. Its protein is CASSVAPTQPQHF.

The V gene is TRBV5-1, the J gene TRBJ2-7, with 9 bases that match TRBD1. V was pared by 4 bases and J by 5 bases, with 7 bases of the junction left unmatched. This CDR3 region has 14 residues. Germline V gene lookup returns CDR1 SGHRS and CDR2 YFSETQ. This CDR3 reads CASSHDGQGNEQYF. CDR3 nucleotides: TGCGCCAGCAGCCATGACGGACAGGGGAACGAGCAGTACTTC.

The chain couples TRBV5-6 to TRBJ2-7; 7 bases are a match to TRBD1. This CDR3 comprises 15 residues. Looked up from germline, CDR1 is SGHDT and CDR2 is YYEEEE. V trimming: 2 bases; J trimming: 4 bases; junction bases outside the gene matches: 9. Here the CDR3 reads CASSLGWDRPYEQYF. CDR3 bases: TGTGCCAGCAGCTTAGGATGGGACAGACCTTACGAGCAGTACTTC.

This clone showed up just a few times. The J gene is TRBJ1-4, the V gene TRBV29-1, with 7 bases fitting TRBD1. The germline V gene has CDR1 SQVTM and CDR2 ANQGSEA. The CDR3 is made up of 14 amino acids. The J segment lost 4 bases and the V segment lost 4 bases, leaving 6 bases of the junction unmatched. The CDR3 DNA is TGCAGCGTTGGCGCACAGGGGTTTAATGAAAAACTGTTTTTT. This encodes CSVGAQGFNEKLFF. Variable domain in full (rest from reference TRBV29-1 and TRBJ1-4): SAVISQKPSRDICQRGTSLTIQCQVDSQVTMMFWYRQQPGQSLTLIATANQGSEATYESGFVIDKFPISRPNLTFSTLTVSNMSPEDSSIYLCSVGAQGFNEKLFFGSGTQLSVL.

The CDR3 loop reads CAWRVHNYGYTF. DNA of the CDR3: TGTGCCTGGAGAGTTCATAACTATGGCTACACCTTC. The chain is built from TRBV30 and TRBJ1-2; no reliable D call. This CDR3 has 12 residues. Germline assignment: CDR1 GTSNPN and CDR2 SVGIG (reference sequence). V lost 3 bases to trimming and J lost 1 base, with 6 bases between them.

In this sample, this clone turned up once. The rearrangement links TRBV7-3 to TRBJ2-1; 7 bases agree with TRBD2. Germline assignment: CDR1 SGHTA and CDR2 FQGTGA. Trimming cost V 9 bases and J 0 bases; bases outside gene matches: 8. The CDR3 is 15 amino acids. CDR3 loop: CASSPRGTSYNEQFF. In nucleotides, the CDR3 is TGTGCCAGTTCACCGCGGGGGACCTCCTACAATGAGCAGTTCTTC.

On this clone: Other DNA sequences within the sample encode an identical CDR3. This rearrangement joins TRBV5-1 to TRBJ2-7, with D unresolved. The CDR3 length is 13 residues. Germline CDR1 reads SGHRS; CDR2 reads YFSETQ. Trimming took off 0 bases at V and 4 bases at J, with 8 bases between the two ends. The CDR3 sequence: CASSLEVGYEQYF. For the CDR3, the DNA is TGCGCCAGCAGCTTGGAAGTTGGTTACGAGCAGTACTTC.

This chain connects TRBV30 to TRBJ2-3; 9 positions agree with TRBD2. This CDR3 has 12 amino acids. CDR1 and CDR2 (germline): GTSNPN, SVGIG (reference sequence). The CDR3 region is CAGAGGGDTQYF. CDR3 sequence (DNA): TGTGCAGGAGCGGGGGGCGGGGATACGCAGTATTTT.